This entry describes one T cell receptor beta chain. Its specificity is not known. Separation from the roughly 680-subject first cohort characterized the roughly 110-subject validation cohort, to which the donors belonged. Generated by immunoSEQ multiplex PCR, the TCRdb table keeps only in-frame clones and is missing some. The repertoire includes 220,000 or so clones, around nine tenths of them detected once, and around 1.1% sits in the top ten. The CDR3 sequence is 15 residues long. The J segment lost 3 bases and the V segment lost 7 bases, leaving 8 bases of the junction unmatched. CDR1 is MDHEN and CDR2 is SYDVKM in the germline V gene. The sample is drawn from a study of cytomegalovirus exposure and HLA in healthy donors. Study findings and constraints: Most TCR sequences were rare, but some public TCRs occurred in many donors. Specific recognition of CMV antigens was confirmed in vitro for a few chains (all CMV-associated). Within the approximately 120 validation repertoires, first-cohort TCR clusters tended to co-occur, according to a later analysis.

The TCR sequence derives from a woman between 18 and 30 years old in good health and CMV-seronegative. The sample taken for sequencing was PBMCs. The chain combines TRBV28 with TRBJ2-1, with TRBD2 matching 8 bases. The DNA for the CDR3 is TGTGCCAGCAACCCCGGGACTAGTGACTACAATGAGCAGTTCTTC. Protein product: CASNPGTSDYNEQFF.